This TCR beta chain was recovered during a study of regulatory T cells in long-lasting Graves disease. Study-level findings and limits: There was favoring of TRBV28, TRBJ1-2 and TRBJ2-5 in persistent disease.

The time point: persistent/refractory GD, antithyroid drugs over 5 years with positive TRAb. Construction of the TCR library relied on RNA isolated from PBMCs. Germline V gene lookup returns CDR1 SGHDT and CDR2 YYEEEE. The CDR3 has 12 amino acids. iRepertoire HTBI primers and Arm-PCR of CDR3 regions built TCR beta libraries. TCRdb independently ran MiXCR on the multiplex PCR reads; one entry per CDR3 protein. The data hold 650,000 to 700,000 distinct CDR3 sequences, with approximately 29% observed a single time. In regard to this clonotype: What it binds is not known. At one end the junction does not follow the germline gene, possibly because of a read error.

The source was peripheral blood mononuclear cells (PBMCs), collected when the disease was refractory, from a patient treated with antithyroid drugs. The V and J genes are TRBV5-6 and TRBJ2-4, with TRBD2 as a possible D gene (6 bases). This sequence originates from a female donor with Graves disease. CDR3 sequence: CASSSGLRDSFF. CDR3 bases: TGTGCCAGCAGCTCGGGACTGAGGGACTCCTTCTTC.